Each of the 14 T cell receptor beta chains below was sequenced from the same sample in a study of response to subunit inactivated influenza vaccine. Via MiXCR, TCRdb re-called the RT-PCR reads, giving one row per CDR3 protein. The sample includes about 500,000 distinct CDR3 sequences, 10% to 15% of them seen just once. This specimen was PBMCs from blood, taken roughly 6 weeks after vaccination. These receptors were obtained from a man over 45 who received an inactivated influenza vaccine.

V usage is TRBV4-3 and J usage is TRBJ2-7; the match to TRBD2 covers 7 bases. Trimming at V came to 0 bases and at J to 0 bases, leaving 2 bases not matched to a gene. The CDR3 is 15 residues long. CDR1 LGHNA and CDR2 YSLEER come from the germline V gene. CDR3 in DNA: TGCGCCAGCAGCCAAGACCGGGACTACTCCTACGAGCAGTACTTC. It specifies CASSQDRDYSYEQYF.

This clonotype was counted between two and nine times. The genes are TRBV11-2 and TRBJ2-7; TRBD2 agrees at 7 bases. Germline CDR1 reads SGHAT; CDR2 reads FQNNGV. After removal of 5 bases from V and 4 bases from J, the junction contained 8 bases not matched to a gene. The CDR3 totals 14 residues. The CDR3 reads CASSPGTMTYEQYF. CDR3 nucleotides: TGTGCCAGCAGCCCCGGGACTATGACTTACGAGCAGTACTTC.

This clonotype has only a few counts. J is TRBJ2-2 and V is TRBV20-1; possibly TRBD1 for D (5 bases). Trimming removed 3 bases from V and 1 base from J, with 6 bases in between. Germline-derived CDR1 and CDR2 are DFQATT and SNEGSKA (reference sequence). CDR3 size: 13 residues. CDR3 nucleotide sequence: TGCAGTGCTAGCGGACAGAACACCGGGGAGCTGTTTTTT. It codes for CSASGQNTGELFF.

The V gene is TRBV20-1, the J gene TRBJ2-5, with D perhaps given as TRBD1 or TRBD2 (6 bases each). V lost 3 bases and J 4 bases, leaving 15 bases between the germline ends. Germline V gene lookup returns CDR1 DFQATT and CDR2 SNEGSKA (reference sequence). CDR3 length: 14 residues. In DNA form, the CDR3 reads TGCAGTGCTAGGTGGGGGGCAGGACCAGAGACCCAGTACTTC. Amino acid sequence: CSARWGAGPETQYF.

This clonotype has a handful of counts. The rearrangement joins TRBV20-1 to TRBJ2-7; 10 bases match TRBD2. The junction had 19 bases not matched to a gene; V was cut back by 4 bases and J by 4 bases. CDR3 length equals 18 residues. Germline V gene data show CDR1 as DFQATT and CDR2 as SNEGSKA (reference sequence). For the CDR3, the DNA is TGCAGTGCTACGGCCCCCCTCGGGACTAGCGAACGGGGGTACGAGCAGTACTTC. Translated: CSATAPLGTSERGYEQYF.

This clonotype appeared many times. V and J are TRBV4-1 and TRBJ2-3; 11 bases align to TRBD2. Germline assignment: CDR1 MGHRA and CDR2 YSYEKL. This CDR3 contains 15 residues. The V gene end was trimmed by 4 bases and the J gene end by 5 bases; junction bases not matched to a gene: 5. CDR3 protein: CASSLLAGGRDTQYF. The DNA for the CDR3 is TGCGCCAGCAGCCTTCTAGCGGGGGGCCGAGATACGCAGTATTTT.

This rearrangement joins TRBV6-5 to TRBJ2-7; D may be TRBD2 (5 bases). Trimming took 0 bases from V and 0 from J, leaving 6 bases between them. Germline V lookup: CDR1 MNHEY, CDR2 SVGAGI. The CDR3 sequence is 14 residues long. The CDR3 reads CASSYSAGSYEQYF. CDR3 coding DNA: TGTGCCAGCAGTTACTCGGCGGGCTCCTACGAGCAGTACTTC.

The rearrangement links TRBV10-3 to TRBJ1-3; 7 positions match TRBD1. Trimming removed 6 bases from V and 2 bases from J; junction bases left unmatched: 4. The CDR3 extends over 14 amino acids. Germline V CDR1 and CDR2: ENHRY, SYGVKD. In DNA, the CDR3 is TGTGCCATCAGGGACCAGGGGGCTGGAAACACCATATATTTT. Its translation: CAIRDQGAGNTIYF.

For the CDR3, the DNA is TGTGCCAGCAGCTTCGGACTACTAAAAGAGACCCAGTACTTC. Translated, it gives CASSFGLLKETQYF. The chain joins TRBV11-2 to TRBJ2-5, with a weak D call TRBD2 (6 bases). Germline V CDR1 and CDR2: SGHAT, FQNNGV. Trimming left V 3 bases short and J 3 bases short, with 11 bases between. The CDR3 spans 14 residues.

This clonotype was counted ten times or more. The chain couples TRBV5-1 to TRBJ2-7; 8 bases match TRBD1. Per the germline V gene, CDR1 is SGHRS and CDR2 is YFSETQ. Trimming at V came to 3 bases and at J to 2 bases, leaving 4 bases not matched to a gene. CDR3 size: 14 residues. The CDR3 reads CASSWTGRPYEQYF. The CDR3 DNA is TGCGCCAGCAGCTGGACAGGGAGGCCCTACGAGCAGTACTTC. The full variable domain, its missing parts supplied by reference TRBV5-1 and TRBJ2-7, is KAGVTQTPRYLIKTRGQQVTLSCSPISGHRSVSWYQQTPGQGLQFLFEYFSETQRNKGNFPGRFSGRQFSNSRSEMNVSTLELGDSALYLCASSWTGRPYEQYFGPGTRLTVT.

This clonotype was recorded a few times. The rearrangement joins TRBV4-2 to TRBJ1-3, with TRBD1 as a possible D gene (5 bases). The ends were cut back, 3 bases at V and 0 bases at J, with 9 bases in the middle. Germline CDR1 reads LGHNA; CDR2 reads YNFKEQ. This CDR3 comprises 15 residues. Written as DNA, the CDR3 is TGTGCCAGCAGCCACGAGGGGAGCTCTGGAAACACCATATATTTT. As protein: CASSHEGSSGNTIYF.

This chain uses TRBV18 with TRBJ2-1; TRBD2 agrees at 10 bases. The CDR3 is made up of 16 amino acids. Germline V gene sequence: CDR1 KGHSH, CDR2 LQKENI. The trim removed 0 bases at V and 8 bases at J, leaving 7 bases unmatched. Written as DNA, the CDR3 is TGTGCCAGCTCACCACCGGGGGTAGCGGGAGGCTATGAGCAGTTCTTC. This codes for CASSPPGVAGGYEQFF.

The V and J genes are TRBV7-8 and TRBJ2-5, with 8 bases aligning to TRBD1. This CDR3 has 17 amino acids. Trimming removed 0 bases from V and 3 bases from J; junction bases left unmatched: 9. Germline-derived CDR1 and CDR2 are SGHVS and FQNEAQ. This CDR3 reads CASSLALPTGVKETQYF. The CDR3 nucleotides are TGTGCCAGCAGCTTAGCCCTGCCGACAGGGGTGAAAGAGACCCAGTACTTC.

The CDR3 here is CASSLATPGPLHF. The CDR3 DNA reads TGTGCCAGCAGTTTAGCGACCCCTGGACCCCTCCACTTT. This chain joins TRBV12-3 or TRBV12-4 and TRBJ1-6; D ambiguous. Trimming pared 0 bases from V and 12 bases from J, leaving 9 bases between. The CDR3 is made up of 13 amino acids.